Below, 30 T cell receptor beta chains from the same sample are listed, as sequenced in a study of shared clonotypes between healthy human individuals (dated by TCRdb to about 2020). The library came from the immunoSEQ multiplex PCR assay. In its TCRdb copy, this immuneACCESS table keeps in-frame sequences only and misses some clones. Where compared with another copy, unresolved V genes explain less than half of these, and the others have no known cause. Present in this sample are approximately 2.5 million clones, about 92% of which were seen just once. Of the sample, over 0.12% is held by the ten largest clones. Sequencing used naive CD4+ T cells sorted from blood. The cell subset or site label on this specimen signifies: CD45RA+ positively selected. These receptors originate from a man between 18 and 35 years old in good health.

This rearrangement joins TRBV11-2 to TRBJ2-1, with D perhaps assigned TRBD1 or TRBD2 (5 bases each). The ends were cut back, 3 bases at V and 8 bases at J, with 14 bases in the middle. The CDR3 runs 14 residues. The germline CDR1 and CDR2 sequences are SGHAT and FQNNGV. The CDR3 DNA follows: TGTGCCAGCAGCTTCGGGGTAGGGGTGCATGAGCAGTTCTTC. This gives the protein CASSFGVGVHEQFF.

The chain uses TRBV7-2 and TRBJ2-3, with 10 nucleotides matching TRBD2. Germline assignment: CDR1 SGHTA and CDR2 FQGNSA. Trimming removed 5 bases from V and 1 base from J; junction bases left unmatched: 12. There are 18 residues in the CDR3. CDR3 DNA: TGTGCCAGCAGCCAGATAGTGCTAGCGGGAGCCGGCACAGATACGCAGTATTTT. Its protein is CASSQIVLAGAGTDTQYF. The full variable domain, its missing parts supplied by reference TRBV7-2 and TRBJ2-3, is GAGVSQSPSNKVTEKGKDVELRCDPISGHTALYWYRQSLGQGLEFLIYFQGNSAPDKSGLPSDRFSAERTGGSVSTLTIQRTQQEDSAVYLCASSQIVLAGAGTDTQYFGPGTRLTVL.

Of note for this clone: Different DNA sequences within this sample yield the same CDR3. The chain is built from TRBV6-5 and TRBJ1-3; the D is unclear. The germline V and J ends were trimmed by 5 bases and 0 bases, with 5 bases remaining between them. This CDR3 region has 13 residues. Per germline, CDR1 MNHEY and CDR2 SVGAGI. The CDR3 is CASSRDSGNTIYF. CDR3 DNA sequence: TGTGCCAGCAGTCGGGACTCTGGAAACACCATATATTTT.

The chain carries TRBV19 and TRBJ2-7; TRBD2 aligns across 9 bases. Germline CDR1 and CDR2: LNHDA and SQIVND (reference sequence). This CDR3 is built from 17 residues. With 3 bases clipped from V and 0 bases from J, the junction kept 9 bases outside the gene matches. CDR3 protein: CASSIDSQREASYEQYF. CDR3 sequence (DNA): TGTGCCAGTAGTATCGACTCCCAGCGGGAGGCCTCCTACGAGCAGTACTTC.

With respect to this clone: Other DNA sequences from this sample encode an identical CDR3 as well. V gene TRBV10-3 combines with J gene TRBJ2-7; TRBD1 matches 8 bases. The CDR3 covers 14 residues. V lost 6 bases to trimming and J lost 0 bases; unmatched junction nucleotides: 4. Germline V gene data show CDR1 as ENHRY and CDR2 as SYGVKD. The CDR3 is CAISRGTGSYEQYF. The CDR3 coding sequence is TGTGCCATCAGCCGCGGGACAGGCTCCTACGAGCAGTACTTC.

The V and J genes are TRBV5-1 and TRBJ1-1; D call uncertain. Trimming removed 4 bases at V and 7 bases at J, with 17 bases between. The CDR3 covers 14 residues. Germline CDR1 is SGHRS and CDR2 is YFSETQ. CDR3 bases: TGCGCCAGCAGCCTGTTGGATACGGGAAATGAAGCTTTCTTT. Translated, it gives CASSLLDTGNEAFF.

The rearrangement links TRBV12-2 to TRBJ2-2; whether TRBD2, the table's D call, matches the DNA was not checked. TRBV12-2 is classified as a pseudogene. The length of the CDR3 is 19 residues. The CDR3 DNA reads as TGTGCAAGTCGCTTAGGAGGCTTCGGGGGACTAGCCTGTACCGGGGAGCTGTTTTTT. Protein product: CASRLGGFGGLACTGELFF.

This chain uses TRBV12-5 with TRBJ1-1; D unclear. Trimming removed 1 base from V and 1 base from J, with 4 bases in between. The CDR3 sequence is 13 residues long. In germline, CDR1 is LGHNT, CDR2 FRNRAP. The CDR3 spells CASGLDRNTEAFF. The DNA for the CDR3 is TGTGCTAGTGGTTTGGACAGGAACACTGAAGCTTTCTTT.

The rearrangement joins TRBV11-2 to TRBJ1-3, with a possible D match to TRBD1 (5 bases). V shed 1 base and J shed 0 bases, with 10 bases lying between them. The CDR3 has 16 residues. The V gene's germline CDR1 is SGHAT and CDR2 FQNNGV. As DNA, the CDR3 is TGTGCCAGCAGCTTAGGGGGACGTTACTCTGGAAACACCATATATTTT. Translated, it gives CASSLGGRYSGNTIYF.

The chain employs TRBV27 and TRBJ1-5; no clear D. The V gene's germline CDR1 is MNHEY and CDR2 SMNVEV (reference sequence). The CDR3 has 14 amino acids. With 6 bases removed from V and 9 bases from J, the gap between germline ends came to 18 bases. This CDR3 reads CASRQASPGGPQHF. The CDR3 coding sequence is TGTGCCAGCAGGCAAGCCAGCCCCGGCGGGCCCCAGCATTTT.

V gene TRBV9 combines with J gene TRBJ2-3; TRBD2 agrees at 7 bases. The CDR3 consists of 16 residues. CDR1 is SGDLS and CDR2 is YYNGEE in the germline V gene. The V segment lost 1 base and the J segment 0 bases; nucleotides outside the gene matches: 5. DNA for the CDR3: TGTGCCAGCAGCGTACAGGCTAGCGGTAGCACAGATACGCAGTATTTT. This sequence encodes CASSVQASGSTDTQYF.

The CDR3 nucleotides are TGTGCCAGCAGTGAATGGGGAGGCCCCAATCAGCCCCAGCATTTT. This translates into CASSEWGGPNQPQHF. The chain employs TRBV6-1 and TRBJ1-5; D is unresolved. CDR1 MNHNS and CDR2 SASEGT come from the germline V gene. Trimming stripped 2 bases from V and 3 bases from J, with 11 bases between. The CDR3 covers 15 residues.

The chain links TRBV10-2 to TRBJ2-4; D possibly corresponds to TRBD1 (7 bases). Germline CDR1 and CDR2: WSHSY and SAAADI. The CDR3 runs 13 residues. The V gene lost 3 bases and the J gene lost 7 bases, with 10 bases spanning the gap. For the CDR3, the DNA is TGCGCCAGCAGTGAACAGGGGAGGAACATTCAGTACTTC. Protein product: CASSEQGRNIQYF.

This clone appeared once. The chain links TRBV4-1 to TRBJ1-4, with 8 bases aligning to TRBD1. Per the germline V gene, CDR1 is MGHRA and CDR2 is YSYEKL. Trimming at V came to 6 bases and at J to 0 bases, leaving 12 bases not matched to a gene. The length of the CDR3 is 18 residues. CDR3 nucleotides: TGCGCCAGCAGGAGTGGGACAGGAGTCGCTGCAACTAATGAAAAACTGTTTTTT. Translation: CASRSGTGVAATNEKLFF.

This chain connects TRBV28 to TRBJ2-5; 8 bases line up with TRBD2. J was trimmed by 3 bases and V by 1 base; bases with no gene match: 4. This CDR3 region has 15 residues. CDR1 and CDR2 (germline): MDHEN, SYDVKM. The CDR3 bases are TGTGCCAGCAGTTTATTAAGCGGGGGCGAAGAGACCCAGTACTTC. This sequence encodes CASSLLSGGEETQYF.

This chain's CDR3 is CASSFLTGEETQYF. The CDR3 DNA follows: TGTGCCAGCAGCTTTTTGACGGGTGAGGAGACCCAGTACTTC. V gene TRBV5-4 combines with J gene TRBJ2-5; D is uncertain. V lost 2 bases, J lost 5 bases, and 13 bases lay in between. Germline loops: CDR1 SGHNT, CDR2 YYREEE (reference sequence). This CDR3 has 14 amino acids.

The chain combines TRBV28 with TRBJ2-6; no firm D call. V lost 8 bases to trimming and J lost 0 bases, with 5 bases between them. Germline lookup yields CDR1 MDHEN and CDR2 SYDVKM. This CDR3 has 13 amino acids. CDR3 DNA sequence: TGTGCCAGCCATAACTCTGGGGCCAACGTCCTGACTTTC. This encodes CASHNSGANVLTF.

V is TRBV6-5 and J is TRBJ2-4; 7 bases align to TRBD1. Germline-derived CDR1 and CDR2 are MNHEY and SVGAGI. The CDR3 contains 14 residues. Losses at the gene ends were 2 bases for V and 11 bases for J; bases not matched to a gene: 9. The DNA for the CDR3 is TGTGCCAGCAGTTACACCGAAGACAGGGACCTTCAGTACTTC. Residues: CASSYTEDRDLQYF.

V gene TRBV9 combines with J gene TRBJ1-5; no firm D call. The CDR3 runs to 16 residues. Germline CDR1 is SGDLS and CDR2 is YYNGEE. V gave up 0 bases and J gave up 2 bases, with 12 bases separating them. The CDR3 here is CASSVGIGNGNQPQHF. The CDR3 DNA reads TGTGCCAGCAGCGTAGGGATAGGGAATGGCAATCAGCCCCAGCATTTT.

The CDR3 region is CASSYSYREVSQPQHF. The CDR3 coding sequence is TGTGCCAGCAGTTACTCCTACAGGGAGGTCAGTCAGCCCCAGCATTTT. This sequence joins TRBV6-6 and TRBJ1-5; weak D call: TRBD1 (6 bases). The V end was cut by 0 bases, the J end by 6 bases, with 15 bases between. The CDR3 length is 16 residues. The germline gives CDR1 MNHNY, CDR2 SVGAGI (reference sequence).

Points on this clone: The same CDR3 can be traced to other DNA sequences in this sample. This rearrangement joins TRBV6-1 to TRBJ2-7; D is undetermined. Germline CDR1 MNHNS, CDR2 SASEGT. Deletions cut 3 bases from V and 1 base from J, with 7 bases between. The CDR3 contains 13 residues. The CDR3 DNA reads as TGTGCCAGCAGTGACAGGTATTCCTACGAGCAGTACTTC. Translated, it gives CASSDRYSYEQYF.

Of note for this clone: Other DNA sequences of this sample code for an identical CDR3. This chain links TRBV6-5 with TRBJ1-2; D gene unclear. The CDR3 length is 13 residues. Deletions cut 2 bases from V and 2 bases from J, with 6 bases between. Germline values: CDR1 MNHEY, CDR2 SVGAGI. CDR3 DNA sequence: TGTGCCAGCAGTTACGGTGGAAACTATGGCTACACCTTC. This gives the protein CASSYGGNYGYTF.

The CDR3 coding sequence is TGTGCAAGTCGCTTAAAGCGTCGGGGTCCTCTAGCCAAAAACATTCAGTACTTC. It yields the protein CASRLKRRGPLAKNIQYF. The V gene is TRBV12-2, the J gene TRBJ2-4; the table calls TRBD2, which could not be checked here. TRBV12-2 is noted as a pseudogene. The CDR3 runs 18 residues.

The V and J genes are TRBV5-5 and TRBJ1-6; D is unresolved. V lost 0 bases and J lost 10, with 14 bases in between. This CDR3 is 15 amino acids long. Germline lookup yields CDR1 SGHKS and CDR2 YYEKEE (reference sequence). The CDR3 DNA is TGTGCCAGCAGCTTGGCGGGTAGTGAGTACTCACCCCTCCACTTT. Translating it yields CASSLAGSEYSPLHF.

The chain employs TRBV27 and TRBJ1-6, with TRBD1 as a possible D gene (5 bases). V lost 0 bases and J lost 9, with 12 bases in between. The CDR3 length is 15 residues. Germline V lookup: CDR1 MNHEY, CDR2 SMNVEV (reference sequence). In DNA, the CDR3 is TGTGCCAGCAGTTTATCGATAAAGGGGAGTTCACCCCTCCACTTT. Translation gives CASSLSIKGSSPLHF.

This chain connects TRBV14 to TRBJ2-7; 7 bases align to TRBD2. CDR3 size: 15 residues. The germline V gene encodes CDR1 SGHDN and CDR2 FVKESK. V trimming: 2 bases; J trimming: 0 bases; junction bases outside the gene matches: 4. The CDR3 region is CASSQRRGSSYEQYF. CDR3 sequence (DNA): TGTGCCAGCAGCCAAAGACGCGGGAGCTCCTACGAGCAGTACTTC.

The CDR3 DNA reads as TGTGCCAGCTCACGCCGACAGGACTCATCCTACGAGCAGTACTTC. It translates to CASSRRQDSSYEQYF. The chain joins TRBV18 to TRBJ2-7; D is possibly TRBD1 (6 bases). The CDR3 covers 15 residues. Germline V CDR1 and CDR2: KGHSH, LQKENI. V lost 4 bases, J lost 1 base, and 14 bases lay in between. The whole variable domain, filled in from reference TRBV18 and TRBJ2-7, reads NAGVMQNPRHLVRRRGQEARLRCSPMKGHSHVYWYRQLPEEGLKFMVYLQKENIIDESGMPKERFSAEFPKEGPSILRIQQVVRGDSAAYFCASSRRQDSSYEQYFGPGTRLTVT.

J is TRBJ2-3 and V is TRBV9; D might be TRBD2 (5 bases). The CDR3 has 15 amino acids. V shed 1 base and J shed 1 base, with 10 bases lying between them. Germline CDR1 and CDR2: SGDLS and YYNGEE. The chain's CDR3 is CASSVSVARTDTQYF. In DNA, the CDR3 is TGTGCCAGCAGCGTAAGCGTAGCGCGCACAGATACGCAGTATTTT.

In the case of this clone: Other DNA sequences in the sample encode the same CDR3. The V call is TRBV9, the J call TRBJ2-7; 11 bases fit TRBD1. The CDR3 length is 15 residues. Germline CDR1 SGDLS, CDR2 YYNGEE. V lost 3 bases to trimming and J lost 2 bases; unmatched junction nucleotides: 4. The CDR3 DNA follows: TGTGCCAGCAGCGCGGGACAGGGGGGGACCTACGAGCAGTACTTC. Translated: CASSAGQGGTYEQYF.

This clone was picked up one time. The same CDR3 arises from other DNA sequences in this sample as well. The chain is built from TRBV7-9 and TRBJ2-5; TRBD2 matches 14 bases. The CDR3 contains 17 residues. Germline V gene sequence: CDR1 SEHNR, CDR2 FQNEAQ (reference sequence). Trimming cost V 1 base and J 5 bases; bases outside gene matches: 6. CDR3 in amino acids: CASSLGLAGGPSETQYF. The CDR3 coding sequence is TGTGCCAGCAGCTTAGGACTAGCGGGAGGGCCTAGTGAGACCCAGTACTTC.